The 5 T cell receptor beta chains listed next were all sequenced from one sample in a study of blood T cell repertoires in COVID-19. Repertoires were generated with immunoSEQ multiplex PCR, while TCRdb's copy carries only in-frame clones and drops some. The data contain 250,000 to 300,000 clones, roughly 86% of them singletons. The source material was PBMCs or T cells enriched from blood (not recorded which). These receptor sequences come from a woman aged 25 to 45 who had recovered from COVID-19.

The chain is built from TRBV28 and TRBJ2-7; TRBD2 aligns across 11 bases. Germline V gene data show CDR1 as MDHEN and CDR2 as SYDVKM. The CDR3 spans 17 residues. J gave up 0 bases and V 10 bases, and 14 bases lay outside the gene matches. CDR3 sequence: CATKEGTSGGRSYEQYF. CDR3 nucleotide sequence: TGTGCCACCAAAGAAGGGACTAGCGGAGGGCGCTCCTACGAGCAGTACTTC.

This chain uses TRBV27 with TRBJ2-7, with D hard to call. CDR1 MNHEY and CDR2 SMNVEV come from the germline V gene (reference sequence). CDR3 length: 13 amino acids. Trimming removed 0 bases at V and 0 bases at J, with 3 bases between. CDR3 protein: CASSLSFSYEQYF. CDR3 sequence (DNA): TGTGCCAGCAGTTTATCCTTCTCCTACGAGCAGTACTTC.

The rearrangement links TRBV2 to TRBJ2-1; 7 bases agree with TRBD2. The CDR3 totals 14 residues. The V gene's germline CDR1 is SNHLY and CDR2 FYNNEI. Germline trimming cut 7 bases from V and 7 bases from J; bases unmatched to any gene: 10. The CDR3 loop reads CASNRGGAGNEQFF. The CDR3 bases are TGTGCCAGCAACCGGGGAGGGGCTGGGAATGAGCAGTTCTTC.

This chain connects TRBV11-2 to TRBJ2-7, with unresolved D. CDR1 and CDR2 from the germline V gene are SGHAT and FQNNGV. The CDR3 totals 13 residues. V was trimmed by 5 bases and J by 1 base, leaving 9 bases between them. The DNA for the CDR3 is TGTGCCAGCAGCGCCTACCGTTCCTACGAGCAGTACTTC. Protein: CASSAYRSYEQYF.

This chain connects TRBV20-1 to TRBJ1-2, with D unresolved. V lost 2 bases and J lost 3, with 4 bases in between. CDR1 DFQATT and CDR2 SNEGSKA come from the germline V gene (reference sequence). The CDR3 covers 11 residues. The CDR3 loop is CSARRDYGYTF. In DNA, the CDR3 is TGCAGTGCTAGAAGAGACTATGGCTACACCTTC.